This TCR beta chain was retrieved from a study of blood T cell repertoires in COVID-19. Study overall: Spain, Italy and the United States supplied samples that represented acute and convalescent COVID-19. PBMCs, B-cell-depleted T cells, or T cells were the source of the cDNA or gDNA that made up the material.

Study processing details: From reference gene primer amplification, estimates of nucleated cell counts were derived. The data were produced by immunoSEQ multiplex PCR, yet TCRdb's version contains in-frame clones alone and is incomplete. Clonal size and the V and J genes are those of that table, whereas D and trimming came from the DNA. This sample carries more than 200,000 clones, under 90% of them seen once, and the ten largest clones take approximately 4%. With 7 bases removed from V and 2 bases from J, the gap between germline ends came to 15 bases. Germline V lookup: CDR1 MNHEY, CDR2 SMNVEV (reference sequence). This CDR3 has 15 residues.

This TCR derives from a man in his 60s with acute or convalescent COVID-19. The material sequenced was peripheral blood. This chain joins TRBV27 and TRBJ2-1; the D gene is possibly TRBD2 (5 bases). The CDR3 is CASIREGRTYNEQFF. Written as DNA, the CDR3 is TGTGCCAGCATCCGTGAGGGCCGGACCTACAATGAGCAGTTCTTC.